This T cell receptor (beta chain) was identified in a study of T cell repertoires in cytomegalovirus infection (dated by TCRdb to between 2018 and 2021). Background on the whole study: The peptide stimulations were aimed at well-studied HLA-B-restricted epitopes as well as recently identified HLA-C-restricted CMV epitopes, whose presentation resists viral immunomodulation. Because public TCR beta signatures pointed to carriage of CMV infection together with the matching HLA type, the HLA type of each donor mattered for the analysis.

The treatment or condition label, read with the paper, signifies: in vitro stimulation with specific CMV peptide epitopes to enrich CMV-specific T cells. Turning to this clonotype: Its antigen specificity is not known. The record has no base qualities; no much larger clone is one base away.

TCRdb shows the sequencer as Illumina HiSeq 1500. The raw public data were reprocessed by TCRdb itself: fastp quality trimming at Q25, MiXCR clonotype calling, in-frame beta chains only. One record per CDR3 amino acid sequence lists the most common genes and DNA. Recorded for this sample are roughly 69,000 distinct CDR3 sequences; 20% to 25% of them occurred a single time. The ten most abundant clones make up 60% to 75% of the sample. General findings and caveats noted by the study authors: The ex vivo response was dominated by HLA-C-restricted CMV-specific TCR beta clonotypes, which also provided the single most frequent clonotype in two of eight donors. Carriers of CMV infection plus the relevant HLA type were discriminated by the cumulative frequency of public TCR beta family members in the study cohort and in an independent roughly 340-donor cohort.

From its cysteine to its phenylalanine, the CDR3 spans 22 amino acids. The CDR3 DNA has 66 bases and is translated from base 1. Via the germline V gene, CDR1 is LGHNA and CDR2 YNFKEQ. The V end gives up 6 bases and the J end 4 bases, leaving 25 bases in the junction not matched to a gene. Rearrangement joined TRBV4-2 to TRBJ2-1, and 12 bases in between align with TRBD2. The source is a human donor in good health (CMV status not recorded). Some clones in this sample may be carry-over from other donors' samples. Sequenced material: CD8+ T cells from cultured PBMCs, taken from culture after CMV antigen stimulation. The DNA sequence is TGTGCCAGCAGTCGATTTGGGGAAGCGGGACTAGCGGGTCAGGGGGATTACAATGAGCAGTTCTTC. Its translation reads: CASSRFGEAGLAGQGDYNEQFF.